This entry is about one TCR beta chain. The table came from immunoSEQ multiplex PCR; TCRdb's copy has only in-frame clones and leaves some out. The sample records about 46,000 clones, 90% to 95% being singletons. The record originates from a study of T cell changes during pregnancy in multiple sclerosis. The CDR3 covers 13 residues. Losses at the gene ends were 5 bases for V and 3 bases for J; bases not matched to a gene: 4. CDR1 SGHDN and CDR2 FVKESK come from the germline V gene. The sequencing here drew on CD8+ T cells from peripheral blood mononuclear cells, taken in the first trimester of pregnancy. The chain uses TRBV14 and TRBJ2-7, with 7 bases matching TRBD1. The origin of this receptor is a female donor with multiple sclerosis, enrolled in a pregnancy study. This CDR3 reads CASSSDRDYEQYF. The CDR3, as DNA: TGTGCCAGCAGCTCTGACAGGGACTACGAGCAGTACTTC.